These 12 T cell receptor beta chains originate from one sample sequenced in a study of blood T cell repertoires in COVID-19. Sequencing used immunoSEQ multiplex PCR; TCRdb keeps in-frame clones, though not all of them. Among a few hundred thousand clones listed, roughly 89% were seen once. Sample: PBMCs or T cells enriched from blood (not recorded which). Source of these receptors: a man aged 25 to 40 who had been exposed to COVID-19.

This sequence joins TRBV4-2 and TRBJ2-1; TRBD1 might be the D (6 bases). V lost 0 bases, J lost 8 bases, and 17 bases lay in between. This CDR3 spans 16 amino acids. Germline V gene sequence: CDR1 LGHNA, CDR2 YNFKEQ. In nucleotides, the CDR3 is TGTGCCAGCAGCCAAGAATTCGAGGGGGTGGGAGATGAGCAGTTCTTC. Its translation is CASSQEFEGVGDEQFF.

V is TRBV3-1 (or the pseudogene TRBV3-2) and J is TRBJ2-1; 7 bases fit TRBD2. J lost 2 bases, V lost 4 bases, and 2 bases had no gene match. The V gene's germline CDR1 is LGHDT and CDR2 YNNKEL (reference sequence). The CDR3 is 14 amino acids. CDR3: CASSRRGAYNEQFF. The CDR3 nucleotides are TGTGCCAGCAGCCGCCGGGGGGCCTACAATGAGCAGTTCTTC.

J is TRBJ1-1 and V is TRBV30, with 8 bases that match TRBD1. Germline assignment: CDR1 GTSNPN and CDR2 SVGIG (reference sequence). The CDR3 runs 12 residues. The trim removed 6 bases at V and 7 bases at J, leaving 7 bases unmatched. CDR3 in DNA: TGTGCCTGCGGGCAGGGGGCCTTTGAAGCTTTCTTT. It specifies CACGQGAFEAFF.

This chain joins TRBV5-1 and TRBJ2-2; 7 positions match TRBD1. Germline values: CDR1 SGHRS, CDR2 YFSETQ. This CDR3 region has 13 residues. Trimming at V came to 4 bases and at J to 6 bases, leaving 3 bases not matched to a gene. This CDR3 reads CASSPDRAGELFF. The DNA for the CDR3 is TGCGCCAGCAGCCCCGACAGGGCCGGGGAGCTGTTTTTT. Drawing the rest from reference TRBV5-1 and TRBJ2-2, the complete variable domain is KAGVTQTPRYLIKTRGQQVTLSCSPISGHRSVSWYQQTPGQGLQFLFEYFSETQRNKGNFPGRFSGRQFSNSRSEMNVSTLELGDSALYLCASSPDRAGELFFGEGSRLTVL.

A few counts support this clone. DNA of the CDR3: TGTGCCAGCAGGCGGACAGGGGTAGAGACCCAGTACTTC. Its translation: CASRRTGVETQYF. The chain links TRBV12-3 or TRBV12-4 to TRBJ2-5; 9 bases agree with TRBD1. V was pared by 6 bases and J by 4 bases, with 3 bases of the junction left unmatched. This CDR3 has 13 residues.

This clone was observed a handful of times. The rearrangement joins TRBV21-1 to TRBJ1-2; TRBD1 is the table's D call, not checked against the DNA. TRBV21-1 is a recognized pseudogene. The CDR3 totals 14 residues. This CDR3 is CASNGRGGSYGYTF. CDR3 in DNA: TGTGCCAGCAATGGCCGAGGGGGATCCTATGGCTACACCTTC.

The chain is built from TRBV4-1 and TRBJ2-5; 8 bases match TRBD1. The CDR3 covers 15 residues. Germline-derived CDR1 and CDR2 are MGHRA and YSYEKL. The V and J ends lost 1 base and 5 bases, in that order; junction bases with no gene match: 6. CDR3: CASSQVRGPWETQYF. The CDR3 bases are TGCGCCAGCAGCCAAGTCAGGGGGCCGTGGGAGACCCAGTACTTC.

The gene calls are TRBV6-2 or TRBV6-3 and TRBJ1-6; D not certain. Germline V gene data show CDR1 as MNHEY and CDR2 as SVGEGT. This CDR3 spans 15 amino acids. V was clipped by 4 bases and J by 10 bases, with 17 bases between them. The CDR3 region has the DNA TGTGCCAGCAGTTCGACCCTGGTGGGAGGCTCACCCCTCCACTTT. Translated: CASSSTLVGGSPLHF.

V and J are TRBV5-5 and TRBJ2-1; TRBD2 agrees at 12 bases. Per the germline V gene, CDR1 is SGHKS and CDR2 is YYEKEE (reference sequence). V shed 7 bases and J 3 bases; nucleotides not matched to a gene: 17. This CDR3 is 19 amino acids long. The CDR3 DNA sequence: TGTGCCAGCGCCTTACTAGCGGGGGGACACACTAGAATCTACAATGAGCAGTTCTTC. Amino acids: CASALLAGGHTRIYNEQFF.

The rearrangement joins TRBV30 to TRBJ2-2, with D perhaps TRBD1 (6 bases). Trimming stripped 3 bases from V and 7 bases from J, with 12 bases between. This CDR3 contains 13 residues. The germline gives CDR1 GTSNPN, CDR2 SVGIG (reference sequence). CDR3 bases: TGTGCCTGGAGCAACAGGGCGGACGGGGAGCTGTTTTTT. It is translated as CAWSNRADGELFF.

This chain joins TRBV7-2 and TRBJ1-4; D may be TRBD1 (5 bases). The CDR3 spans 17 residues. CDR1 is SGHTA, CDR2 FQGNSA, per germline. V lost 1 base and J 8 bases, leaving 20 bases between the germline ends. CDR3 DNA: TGTGCCAGCAGCTTAGAGGGTCCAGTGATCCAGGGAGAAAAACTGTTTTTT. This encodes CASSLEGPVIQGEKLFF.

This chain uses TRBV10-3 with TRBJ1-1, with 12 bases lining up with TRBD1. V lost 3 bases, J lost 4 bases, and 6 bases stayed unmatched. The germline gives CDR1 ENHRY, CDR2 SYGVKD. The CDR3 sequence is 16 residues long. CDR3 amino acids: CAISDPGQGAVTEAFF. The CDR3 region has the DNA TGTGCCATCAGTGATCCGGGACAGGGGGCGGTCACTGAAGCTTTCTTT.